The 9 T cell receptor beta chains reported below all come from one sample, sequenced in a study of blood T cells in healthy people across ages. For the second PCR, which ran for roughly 6 to 12 cycles, a sample-barcoded 5' primer and a J-beta primer mix were used. TCRdb called the 5' RACE reads again in MiXCR, with one record for every CDR3 protein. The sample contains 650,000 to 800,000 distinct CDR3 sequences, roughly 44% of which appear only once. Source material: blood. The receptors were gathered from a man aged 55 to 70 in good health.

The CDR3 DNA is TGTGCCATAACCGCTAGCGGGGGGGCGTTGACCGGGGAGCTGTTTTTT. Translated: CAITASGGALTGELFF. This rearrangement joins TRBV7-8 to TRBJ2-2; 12 positions agree with TRBD2. The germline CDR1 and CDR2 sequences are SGHVS and FQNEAQ. CDR3 length: 16 amino acids. V shed 10 bases, J shed 5 bases, and the junction held 11 bases outside the gene matches.

V and J are TRBV20-1 and TRBJ1-5; D is uncertain. This CDR3 contains 16 residues. Per germline, CDR1 DFQATT and CDR2 SNEGSKA (reference sequence). Trimming took 5 bases from V and 5 from J, leaving 22 bases between them. The CDR3: CSAPSTLGPNYQPQHF. The CDR3 nucleotides read TGCAGTGCTCCCTCAACACTCGGGCCCAATTATCAGCCCCAGCATTTT.

The V and J genes are TRBV20-1 and TRBJ2-3, with TRBD2 matching over 7 bases. Germline CDR1 and CDR2: DFQATT and SNEGSKA (reference sequence). The CDR3 consists of 14 residues. The ends lost 8 bases at V and 6 bases at J; junction bases unmatched: 14. The CDR3 is CSSPLRGTRDTQYF. In nucleotides, the CDR3 is TGCAGTTCCCCGTTGCGGGGGACCCGGGATACGCAGTATTTT.

This clonotype has a handful of counts. This chain links TRBV27 with TRBJ1-2; D possibly corresponds to TRBD1 (5 bases). Trimming left V 7 bases short and J 4 bases short, with 13 bases between. The CDR3 loop spans 13 amino acids. Germline V lookup: CDR1 MNHEY, CDR2 SMNVEV (reference sequence). The CDR3 bases are TGTGCCAGCATGCGGGGGATCGGCTATGGCTACACCTTC. It codes for CASMRGIGYGYTF.

CDR3 region: CAISGVEETQYF. DNA for the CDR3: TGTGCCATCAGTGGGGTTGAAGAGACCCAGTACTTC. The rearrangement links TRBV10-3 to TRBJ2-5; D ambiguous. The V and J ends lost 4 bases and 3 bases respectively, with 6 bases between them. In germline, CDR1 is ENHRY, CDR2 SYGVKD. CDR3 length: 12 residues.

The sample holds a few counts of this clonotype. The junction departs from germline at one end; a sequencing error may be responsible. The CDR3 spells CASSVAVVPASYTF. Here the CDR3 DNA reads TGTGCCAGCAGTGTAGCGGTCGTTCCAGCCAGTTACACCTTC. The J gene is TRBJ1-2, the V gene TRBV12-3 or TRBV12-4; D not resolved. The CDR3 has 14 amino acids.

This clonotype was recorded once. The CDR3 does not end in the conserved phenylalanine or tryptophan, so this is likely a read error. The V call is TRBV12-3 or TRBV12-4, the J call TRBJ2-1, with 9 bases fitting TRBD1. CDR3 size: 14 residues. The V segment lost 5 bases and the J segment 3 bases; nucleotides outside the gene matches: 2. The CDR3 DNA is TGTGCCAGCAGTCGGACAGGGGACTACAATGAGCAGTTCATC. The encoded protein is CASSRTGDYNEQFI.

This chain links TRBV12-3 or TRBV12-4 with TRBJ1-2; D possibly corresponds to TRBD1 (5 bases). The CDR3 has 18 residues. Trimming stripped 6 bases from V and 4 bases from J, with 27 bases between. The CDR3 sequence: CASRDPGRDYVGSYGYTF. CDR3 in DNA: TGTGCCAGCAGGGACCCGGGACGCGATTACGTAGGTAGCTATGGCTACACCTTC.

The CDR3 is CASSTRRGNTEAFF. The CDR3 DNA is TGTGCCAGCAGCACCCGGCGGGGGAACACTGAAGCTTTCTTT. This chain joins TRBV7-2 and TRBJ1-1; D is ambiguous. The CDR3 covers 14 residues. Germline V gene sequence: CDR1 SGHTA, CDR2 FQGNSA. The V end was cut by 5 bases, the J end by 1 base, with 11 bases between.